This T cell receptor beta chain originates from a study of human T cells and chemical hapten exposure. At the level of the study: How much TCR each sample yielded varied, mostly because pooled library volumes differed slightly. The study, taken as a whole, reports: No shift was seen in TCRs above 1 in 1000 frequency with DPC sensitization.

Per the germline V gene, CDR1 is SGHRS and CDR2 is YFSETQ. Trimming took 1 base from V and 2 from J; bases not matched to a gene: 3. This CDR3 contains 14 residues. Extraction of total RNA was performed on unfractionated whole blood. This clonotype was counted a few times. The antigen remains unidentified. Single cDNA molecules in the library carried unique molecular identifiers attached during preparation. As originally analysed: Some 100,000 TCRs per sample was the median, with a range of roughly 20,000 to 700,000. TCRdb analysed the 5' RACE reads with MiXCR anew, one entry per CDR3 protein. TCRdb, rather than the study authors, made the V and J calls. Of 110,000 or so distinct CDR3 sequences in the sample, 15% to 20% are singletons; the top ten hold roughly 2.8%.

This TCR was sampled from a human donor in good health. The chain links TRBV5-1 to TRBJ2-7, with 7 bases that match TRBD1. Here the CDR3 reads CASSLPGQTYEQYF. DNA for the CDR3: TGCGCCAGCAGCTTGCCGGGACAGACCTACGAGCAGTACTTC.